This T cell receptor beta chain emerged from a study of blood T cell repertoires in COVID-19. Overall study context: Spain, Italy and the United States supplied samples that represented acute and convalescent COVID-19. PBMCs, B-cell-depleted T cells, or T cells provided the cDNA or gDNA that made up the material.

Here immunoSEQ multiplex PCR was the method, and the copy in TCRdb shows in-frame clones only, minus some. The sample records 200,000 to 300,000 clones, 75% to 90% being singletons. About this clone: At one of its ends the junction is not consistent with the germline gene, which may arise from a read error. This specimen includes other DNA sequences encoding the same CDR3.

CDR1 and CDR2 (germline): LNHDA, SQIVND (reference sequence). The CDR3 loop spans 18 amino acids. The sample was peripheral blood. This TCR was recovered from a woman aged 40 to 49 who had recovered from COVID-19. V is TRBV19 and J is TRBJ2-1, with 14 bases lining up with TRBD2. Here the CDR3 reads CASSTRTSGGPYPGEQFF. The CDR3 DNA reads TGTGCCAGCAGTACCCGGACTAGCGGGGGGCCGTACCCTGGTGAGCAGTTCTTC.